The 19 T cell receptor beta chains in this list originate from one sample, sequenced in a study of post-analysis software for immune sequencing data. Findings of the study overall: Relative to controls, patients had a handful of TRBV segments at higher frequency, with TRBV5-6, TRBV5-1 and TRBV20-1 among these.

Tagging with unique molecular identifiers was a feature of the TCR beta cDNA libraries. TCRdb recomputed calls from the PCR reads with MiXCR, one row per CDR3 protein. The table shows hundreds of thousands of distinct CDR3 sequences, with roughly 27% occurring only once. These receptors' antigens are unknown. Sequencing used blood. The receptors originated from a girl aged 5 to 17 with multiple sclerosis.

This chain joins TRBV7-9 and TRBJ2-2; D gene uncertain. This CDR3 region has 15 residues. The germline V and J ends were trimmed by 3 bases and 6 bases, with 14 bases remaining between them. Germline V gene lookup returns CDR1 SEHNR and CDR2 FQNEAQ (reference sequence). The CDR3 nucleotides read TGTGCCAGCAGCTTGACCGGAAATAGGGCCGGGGAGCTGTTTTTT. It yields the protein CASSLTGNRAGELFF.

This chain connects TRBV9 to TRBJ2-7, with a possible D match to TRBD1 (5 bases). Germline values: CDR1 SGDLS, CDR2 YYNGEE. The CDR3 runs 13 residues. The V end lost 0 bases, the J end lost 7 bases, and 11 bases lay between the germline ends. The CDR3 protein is CASSVGQGSEQYF. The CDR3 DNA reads TGTGCCAGCAGCGTAGGGCAGGGTTCGGAGCAGTACTTC.

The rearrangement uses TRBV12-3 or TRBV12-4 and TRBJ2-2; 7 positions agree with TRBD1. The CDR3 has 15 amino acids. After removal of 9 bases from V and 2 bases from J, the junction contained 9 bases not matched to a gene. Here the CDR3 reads CARDRAGGNTGELFF. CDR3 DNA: TGTGCCAGGGACAGAGCAGGGGGAAACACCGGGGAGCTGTTTTTT.

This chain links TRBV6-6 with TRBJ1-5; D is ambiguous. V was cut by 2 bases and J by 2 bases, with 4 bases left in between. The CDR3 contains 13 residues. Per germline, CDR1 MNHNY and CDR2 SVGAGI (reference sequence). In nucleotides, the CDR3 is TGTGCCAGCAGTTACCAAGGCAATCAGCCCCAGCATTTT. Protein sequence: CASSYQGNQPQHF.

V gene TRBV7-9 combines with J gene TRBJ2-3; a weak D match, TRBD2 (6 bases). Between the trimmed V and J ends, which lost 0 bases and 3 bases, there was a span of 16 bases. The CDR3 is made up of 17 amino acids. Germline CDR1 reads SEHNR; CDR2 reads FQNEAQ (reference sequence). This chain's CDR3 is CASSLALREIVTDTQYF. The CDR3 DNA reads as TGTGCCAGCAGCTTAGCGCTCCGGGAGATTGTAACAGATACGCAGTATTTT.

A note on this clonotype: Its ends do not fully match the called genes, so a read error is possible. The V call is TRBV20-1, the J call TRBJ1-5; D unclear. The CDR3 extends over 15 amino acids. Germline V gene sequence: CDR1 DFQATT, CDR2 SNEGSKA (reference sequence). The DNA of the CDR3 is TGCAGTGCTAGTGGGGTCCCGGTTGGTCATCAGCCCCAACATTTT. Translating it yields CSASGVPVGHQPQHF.

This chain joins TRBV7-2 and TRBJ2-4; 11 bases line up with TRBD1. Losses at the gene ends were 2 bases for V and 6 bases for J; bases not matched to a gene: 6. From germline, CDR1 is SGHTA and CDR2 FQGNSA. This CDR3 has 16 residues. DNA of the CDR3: TGTGCCAGCAGCTTAACTCCGGGACAGGGGGGAAACATTCAGTACTTC. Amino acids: CASSLTPGQGGNIQYF.

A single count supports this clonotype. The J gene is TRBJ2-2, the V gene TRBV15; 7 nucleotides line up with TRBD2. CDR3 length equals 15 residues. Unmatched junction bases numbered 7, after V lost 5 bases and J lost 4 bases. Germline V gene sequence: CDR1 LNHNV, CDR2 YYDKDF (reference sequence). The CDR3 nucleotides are TGTGCCACCAGCCCCGGACTAGTCGGCACCGGGGAGCTGTTTTTT. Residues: CATSPGLVGTGELFF.

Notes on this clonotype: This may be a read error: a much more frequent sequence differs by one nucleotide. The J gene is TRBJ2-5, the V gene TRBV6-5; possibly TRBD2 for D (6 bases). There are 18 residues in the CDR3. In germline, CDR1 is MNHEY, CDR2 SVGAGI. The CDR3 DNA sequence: TGTGCCGGCAGTTACGCAGAGTGGCAGGAGGGGTTCCAAGAGACCCAGTACTTC. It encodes CAGSYAEWQEGFQETQYF.

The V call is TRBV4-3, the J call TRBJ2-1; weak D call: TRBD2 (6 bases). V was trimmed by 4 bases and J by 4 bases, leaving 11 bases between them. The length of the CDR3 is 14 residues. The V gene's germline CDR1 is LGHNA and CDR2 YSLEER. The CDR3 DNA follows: TGCGCCAGCAGCCGGACGGGGGAGTACAATGAGCAGTTCTTC. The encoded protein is CASSRTGEYNEQFF.

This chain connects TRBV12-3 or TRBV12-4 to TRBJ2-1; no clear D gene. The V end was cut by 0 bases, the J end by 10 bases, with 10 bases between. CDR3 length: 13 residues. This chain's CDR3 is CASSLAHAYEQFF. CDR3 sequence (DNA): TGTGCCAGCAGTTTAGCCCATGCCTACGAGCAGTTCTTC.

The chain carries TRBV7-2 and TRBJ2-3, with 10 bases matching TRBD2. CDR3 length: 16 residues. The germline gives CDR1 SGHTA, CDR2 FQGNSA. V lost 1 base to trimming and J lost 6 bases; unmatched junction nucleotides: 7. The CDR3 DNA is TGTGCCAGCAGCTTAGGCGGTAGCGGGGGGTGGGATACGCAGTATTTT. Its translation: CASSLGGSGGWDTQYF.

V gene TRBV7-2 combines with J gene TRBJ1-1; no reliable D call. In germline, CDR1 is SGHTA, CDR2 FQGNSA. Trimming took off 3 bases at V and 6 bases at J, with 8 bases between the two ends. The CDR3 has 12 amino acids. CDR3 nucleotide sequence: TGTGCCAGCAGCTTCCCCCGGCCTGAAGCTTTCTTT. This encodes CASSFPRPEAFF.

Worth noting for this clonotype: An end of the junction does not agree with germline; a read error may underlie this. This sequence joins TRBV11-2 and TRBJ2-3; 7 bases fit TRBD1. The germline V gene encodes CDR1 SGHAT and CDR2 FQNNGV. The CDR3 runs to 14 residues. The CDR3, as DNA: TGTGCCGGCAGCACTGGGACAGGCACAGATACGCAGTATTTT. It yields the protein CAGSTGTGTDTQYF.

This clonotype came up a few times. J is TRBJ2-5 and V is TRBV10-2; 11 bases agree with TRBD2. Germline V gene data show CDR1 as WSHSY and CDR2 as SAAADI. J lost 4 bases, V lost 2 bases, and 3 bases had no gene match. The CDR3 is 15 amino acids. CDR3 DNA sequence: TGCGCCAGCAGTGAGGAAACTAGCGGGGGAGAGACCCAGTACTTC. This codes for CASSEETSGGETQYF.

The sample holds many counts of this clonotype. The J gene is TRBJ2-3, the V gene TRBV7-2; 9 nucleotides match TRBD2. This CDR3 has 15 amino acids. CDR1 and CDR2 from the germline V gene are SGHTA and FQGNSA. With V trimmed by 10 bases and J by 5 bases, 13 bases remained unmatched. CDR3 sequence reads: CATRRGGGAGDTQYF. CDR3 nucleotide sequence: TGTGCCACCCGGAGGGGCGGGGGGGCCGGAGATACGCAGTATTTT.

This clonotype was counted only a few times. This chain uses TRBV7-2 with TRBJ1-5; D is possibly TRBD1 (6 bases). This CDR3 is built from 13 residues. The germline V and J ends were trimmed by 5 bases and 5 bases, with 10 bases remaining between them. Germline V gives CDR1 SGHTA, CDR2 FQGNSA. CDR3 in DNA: TGTGCCAGCAGCAGGGGGAGGGATCAGCCCCAGCATTTT. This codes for CASSRGRDQPQHF.

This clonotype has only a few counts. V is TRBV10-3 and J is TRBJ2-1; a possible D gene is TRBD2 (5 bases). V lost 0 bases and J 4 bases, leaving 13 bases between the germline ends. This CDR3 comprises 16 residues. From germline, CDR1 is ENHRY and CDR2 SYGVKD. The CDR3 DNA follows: TGTGCCATCAGTGAGTCCGGCGGGCCCTCTTACAATGAGCAGTTCTTC. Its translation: CAISESGGPSYNEQFF.

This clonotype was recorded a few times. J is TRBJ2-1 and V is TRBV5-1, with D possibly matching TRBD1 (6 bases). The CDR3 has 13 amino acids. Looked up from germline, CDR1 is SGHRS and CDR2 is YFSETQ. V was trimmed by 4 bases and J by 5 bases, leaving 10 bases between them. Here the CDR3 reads CASSGYRDNEQFF. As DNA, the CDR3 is TGCGCCAGCAGCGGGTACAGGGACAATGAGCAGTTCTTC.